These 9 T cell receptor beta chains share one sample of origin, sequenced in a study of Ad26.COV2.S vaccination and SARS-CoV-2 variants. The assay was immunoSEQ multiplex PCR, and TCRdb's table has in-frame clones only and misses some. The table lists about 350,000 clones, 85% of them singletons. The sample's treatment: approximately 18 received Ad26.COV2.S at low or high dose, single or two shots; several received placebo; per-sample allocation not given. Specimen acquisition occurred on day 63 following the initial vaccine or placebo injection. The source material was peripheral blood, sampled in a trial of Ad26.COV2.S vaccine versus placebo. Every receptor here comes from a person aged 18-65 years who received the Ad26.COV2.S COVID-19 vaccine or a placebo.

This clone was seen once. The chain recombines TRBV30 with TRBJ2-7, with TRBD2 matching 7 bases. Unmatched junction bases numbered 8, after V lost 4 bases and J lost 5 bases. Per the germline V gene, CDR1 is GTSNPN and CDR2 is SVGIG (reference sequence). The CDR3 loop spans 13 amino acids. The CDR3 loop reads CAWKSWGGDEQYF. The CDR3 bases are TGTGCCTGGAAATCTTGGGGAGGGGACGAGCAGTACTTC. The full variable domain, completed using reference TRBV30 and TRBJ2-7, is SQTIHQWPATLVQPVGSPLSLECTVEGTSNPNLYWYRQAAGRGLQLLFYSVGIGQISSEVPQNLSASRPQDRQFILSSKKLLLSDSGFYLCAWKSWGGDEQYFGPGTRLTVT.

V is TRBV7-9 and J is TRBJ2-2; TRBD1 is a possible D gene (7 bases). This CDR3 comprises 17 residues. The V gene's germline CDR1 is SEHNR and CDR2 FQNEAQ (reference sequence). V gave up 0 bases and J gave up 3 bases, with 14 bases separating them. CDR3 nucleotides: TGTGCCAGCAGCTTAGCGCTCGGCAGGGGGGACACCGGGGAGCTGTTTTTT. It translates to CASSLALGRGDTGELFF.

The J gene is TRBJ2-1, the V gene TRBV27; D is possibly TRBD1 (6 bases). Germline values: CDR1 MNHEY, CDR2 SMNVEV (reference sequence). V lost 5 bases and J lost 3, with 11 bases in between. CDR3 length: 14 residues. For the CDR3, the DNA is TGTGCCAGCAGTCCCAGGGGAAACTACAATGAGCAGTTCTTC. Its protein is CASSPRGNYNEQFF.

The chain is built from TRBV30 and TRBJ2-7; D call uncertain. From germline, CDR1 is GTSNPN and CDR2 SVGIG (reference sequence). The CDR3 runs 10 residues. V was trimmed by 0 bases and J by 7 bases, leaving 4 bases between them. CDR3 in amino acids: CAWSVGEQYF. The CDR3 DNA reads as TGTGCCTGGAGTGTGGGGGAGCAGTACTTC.

J is TRBJ2-1 and V is TRBV9; the D gene is possibly TRBD2 (5 bases). Germline CDR1 reads SGDLS; CDR2 reads YYNGEE. The ends were cut back, 0 bases at V and 6 bases at J, with 10 bases in the middle. This CDR3 comprises 14 residues. CDR3: CASSVGGSGNEQFF. The CDR3 nucleotides are TGTGCCAGCAGCGTAGGAGGGTCCGGCAATGAGCAGTTCTTC.

The V and J genes are TRBV18 and TRBJ2-7; TRBD2 agrees at 7 bases. The V segment lost 3 bases and the J segment 5 bases; nucleotides outside the gene matches: 10. CDR3 length: 15 residues. Germline loops: CDR1 KGHSH, CDR2 LQKENI. Written as DNA, the CDR3 is TGTGCCAGCTCACCTGCACGGGCGGGAGTCAACGAGCAGTACTTC. This encodes CASSPARAGVNEQYF.

V and J are TRBV27 and TRBJ2-7; TRBD2 matches 10 bases. Germline trimming cut 6 bases from V and 3 bases from J; bases unmatched to any gene: 8. Germline-derived CDR1 and CDR2 are MNHEY and SMNVEV (reference sequence). CDR3 length: 15 amino acids. CDR3 bases: TGTGCCAGCAGCGAATCTAGCGGGAGTCTCTACGAGCAGTACTTC. Encoded protein: CASSESSGSLYEQYF.

This chain uses TRBV9 with TRBJ1-1; the D is unclear. Germline loops: CDR1 SGDLS, CDR2 YYNGEE. Trimming removed 4 bases from V and 3 bases from J, with 10 bases in between. This CDR3 is 13 amino acids long. CDR3 DNA: TGTGCCAGCAGCAAAGACGGGGACACTGAAGCTTTCTTT. It encodes CASSKDGDTEAFF.

This chain joins TRBV6-6 and TRBJ2-7; D call uncertain. V gave up 0 bases and J gave up 6 bases, with 9 bases separating them. The CDR3 runs to 13 residues. From germline, CDR1 is MNHNY and CDR2 SVGAGI (reference sequence). Here the CDR3 reads CASSYSSVGEQYF. The CDR3 region has the DNA TGTGCCAGCAGTTACTCGAGCGTCGGCGAGCAGTACTTC.